These T cell receptor beta chains were read from a single sample in a study of CD8+CD57+ T cells in acquired aplastic anemia. TCRdb used MiXCR to reprocess the reads, holding one entry per CDR3 protein. The sample shows roughly 280,000 distinct CDR3 sequences, approximately 58% of them seen only once. The sequenced material came from sorted CD4+, CD8+, or CD8+CD57+ T cells (not recorded which) from PBMCs. Receptors were obtained from a human donor with aplastic anemia. Both conserved end residues are part of each CDR3. A D gene is named only where the DNA matches it firmly. A row's size may be missing; if present it is once, few, many or a size class.

D gene | J gene | V gene | clone size | CDR3 DNA | CDR3 protein
NA | TRBJ1-4 | TRBV7-2 | NA | TGTGCCAGCAGCTTTGTTGGTGCAACTAATGGAAAACTGTTTTTT | CASSFVGATNGKLFF
NA | TRBJ1-1 | TRBV24-1 | NA | TGTGCCACCGGTGATCCAAGGTTGGAAGACGCTGAAGCTTTCTTT | CATGDPRLEDAEAFF
NA | TRBJ1-2 | TRBV12-3/TRBV12-4 | NA | TGTGCCAGCAGTTTATCCAGGGATGGTGGCTACACCTTC | CASSLSRDGGYTF
NA | TRBJ2-7 | TRBV7-9 | once | TGTGCCAGCAGCAGGACAGACTACGAGCAGTACTTC | CASSRTDYEQYF
NA | TRBJ2-5 | TRBV20-1 | NA | TGCAGTGCTAGAGAGGGGACCTCACAAGAGACCCAGTACTTC | CSAREGTSQETQYF
NA | TRBJ2-1 | TRBV9 | many | TGTGCCAGCAGTAACCTCCTCGGCCCCTACAATGAGCAGTTCTTC | CASSNLLGPYNEQFF
NA | TRBJ2-3 | TRBV10-1 | NA | TGTGCCAGCTTGAACGCAGATACGCAGTATTTT | CASLNADTQYF
NA | TRBJ1-1 | TRBV7-9 | NA | TGTGCCAACAGCTGGTGGGGGTTGAGCACTGAAGCTTTCTTT | CANSWWGLSTEAFF
NA | TRBJ2-2 | TRBV5-8 | many | TGTGCCAGCAGTTGGGGCTGGCACGCAACCTTGAACACCGGGGAGCTGTTTTTT | CASSWGWHATLNTGELFF
TRBD2 | TRBJ2-2 | TRBV29-1 | NA | TGCAGCGTTGATAGATCGGCTAGCGGTTCGGAGCTGTTTTTT | CSVDRSASGSELFF
NA | TRBJ2-1 | TRBV5-8 | many | TGTGCCAGCAGCTTGGCCCGCGGGGTTGGCGGCAATGAGCAGTTCTTC | CASSLARGVGGNEQFF